The T cell receptor beta chain described here comes from a study of metastatic and nonmetastatic thyroid tumors. About the research overall: Malignant and benign thyroid patients had repertoires compared in peripheral blood and tumor or nodule tissue. Findings and caveats of the study: Malignant thyroid tumors reportedly exceeded benign nodules significantly in TCR beta diversity, with the difference appearing in blood and tumor.

This clone was seen repeatedly, ten times or more. What it recognizes is unknown. The junction does not match germline at one end; this may be a read error. The CDR3 has 16 amino acids. Germline V gives CDR1 MDHEN, CDR2 SYDVKM. Patients underwent thyroid surgery, and none had received any treatment before it. Original methodology: Between-group CDR3 differences, defined by clinicopathological status, yielded a distant-metastasis classifier for papillary thyroid cancer. TCRdb re-clonotyped the PCR reads through MiXCR. The V and J calls follow TCRdb's processing rather than the paper's. This sample yields roughly 28,000 clones, of which 20% to 25% are seen a single time; about 43% belongs to the top ten.

The sequenced sample consisted of blood. The chain combines TRBV28 with TRBJ1-4; tentative D call: TRBD1 (6 bases). The source of this sequence is a female donor with papillary thyroid cancer or a benign thyroid nodule (not recorded which). Some clones in this sample may be carry-over from other donors' samples. The DNA for the CDR3 is TGTGCCAGCAGTACCCCCTTGGGGACAACTACTGAAAAACTGTTTTTT. Protein product: CASSTPLGTTTEKLFF.